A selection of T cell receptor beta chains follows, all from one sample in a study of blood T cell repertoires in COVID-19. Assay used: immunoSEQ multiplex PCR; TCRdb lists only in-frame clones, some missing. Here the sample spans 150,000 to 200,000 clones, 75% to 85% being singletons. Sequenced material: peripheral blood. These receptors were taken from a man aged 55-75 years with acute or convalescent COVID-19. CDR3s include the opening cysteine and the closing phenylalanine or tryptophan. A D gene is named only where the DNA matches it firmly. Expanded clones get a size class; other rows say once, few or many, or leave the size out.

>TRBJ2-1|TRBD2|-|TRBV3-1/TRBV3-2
CASSQAGSGRANEQFF
TGTGCCAGCAGCCAAGCCGGTAGCGGGAGGGCCAATGAGCAGTTCTTC
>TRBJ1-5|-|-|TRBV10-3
CATNRDTNQPQHF
TGTGCCACGAACCGGGACACCAATCAGCCCCAGCATTTT
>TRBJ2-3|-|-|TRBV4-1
CASSRGAVALASTDTQYF
TGCGCCAGCAGCCGAGGCGCCGTAGCGCTAGCTAGCACAGATACGCAGTATTTT
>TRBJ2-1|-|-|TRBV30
CACVYRYNEQFF
TGTGCCTGCGTCTACAGATACAATGAGCAGTTCTTC
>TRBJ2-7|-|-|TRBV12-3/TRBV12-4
CASSFSVEQYF
TGTGCCAGCAGTTTTTCGGTCGAGCAGTACTTC
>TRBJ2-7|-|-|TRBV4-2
CASSQDLRQVLSYEQYF
TGTGCCAGCAGCCAAGATCTACGACAGGTACTCTCCTACGAGCAGTACTTC
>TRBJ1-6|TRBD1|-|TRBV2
CASRYSQGVGNSPLHF
TGTGCCAGCAGGTACAGCCAGGGGGTTGGCAATTCACCCCTCCACTTT
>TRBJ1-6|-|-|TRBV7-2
CASRGADSPLHF
TGTGCCAGCAGGGGGGCAGATTCACCCCTCCACTTT
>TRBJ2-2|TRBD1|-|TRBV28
CATVDRGSGELFF
TGTGCCACTGTAGACAGGGGTTCCGGGGAGCTGTTTTTT
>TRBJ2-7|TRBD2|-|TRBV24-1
CATSDLQRGTPLGRFSYEQYF
TGTGCCACCAGTGATTTGCAGCGGGGGACACCCCTAGGACGGTTCTCCTACGAGCAGTACTTC
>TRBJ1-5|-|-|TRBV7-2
CASSLGGGPTQPQHF
TGTGCCAGCAGCCTGGGGGGGGGACCGACCCAGCCCCAGCATTTT
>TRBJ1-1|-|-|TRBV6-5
CASCRGRFSTEAFF
TGTGCCAGCTGTCGGGGGAGGTTTTCGACTGAAGCTTTCTTT
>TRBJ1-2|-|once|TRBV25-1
CATSKAGRKGGYTF
TGTGCCACCTCAAAGGCCGGGAGGAAGGGCGGCTACACCTTC
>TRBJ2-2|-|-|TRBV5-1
CASSLRQDNTGELFF
TGCGCCAGCAGCTTACGACAGGACAACACCGGGGAGCTGTTTTTT
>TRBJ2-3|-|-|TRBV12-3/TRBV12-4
CASSLVGGDTQYF
TGTGCCAGCAGTTTGGTTGGCGGAGATACGCAGTATTTT
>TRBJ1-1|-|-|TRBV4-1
CASSREGTVNTEAFF
TGCGCCAGCAGCCGGGAGGGAACGGTGAACACTGAAGCTTTCTTT
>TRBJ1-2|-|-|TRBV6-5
CASGRGGSYTF
TGTGCCAGTGGTAGGGGAGGTAGCTACACCTTC
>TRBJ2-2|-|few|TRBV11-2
CASRGFGRPHTGELFF
TGTGCCAGCAGAGGTTTTGGGCGTCCCCACACCGGGGAGCTGTTTTTT
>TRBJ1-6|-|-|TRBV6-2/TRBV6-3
CASSYSGGTPLHF
TGTGCCAGCAGTTACTCGGGAGGGACACCCCTCCACTTT
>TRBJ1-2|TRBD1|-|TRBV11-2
CASRQGARGYTF
TGTGCCAGCAGACAGGGGGCTCGGGGCTACACCTTC
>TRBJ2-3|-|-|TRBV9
CASSGSSRASTDTQYF
TGTGCCAGCAGCGGTAGTTCGCGGGCGTCCACAGATACGCAGTATTTT
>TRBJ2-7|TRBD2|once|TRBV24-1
CATSDSGGTYEQYF
TGTGCCACCAGTGATAGCGGGGGAACCTACGAGCAGTACTTC
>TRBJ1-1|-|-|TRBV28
CASSWAGGTEAFF
TGTGCCAGCAGTTGGGCGGGGGGCACTGAAGCTTTCTTT
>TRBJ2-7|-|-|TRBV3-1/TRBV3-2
CASSIQGFTDEQYF
TGTGCCAGCAGCATACAGGGTTTTACAGACGAGCAGTACTTC
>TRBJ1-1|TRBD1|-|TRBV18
CASSLRTGAAITRSGTEAFF
TGTGCCAGCTCCCTCCGGACAGGGGCCGCTATCACCCGGTCGGGAACTGAAGCTTTCTTT
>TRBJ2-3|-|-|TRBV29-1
CSVAGAGEGTDTQYF
TGCAGCGTTGCTGGAGCGGGTGAGGGAACCGATACGCAGTATTTT
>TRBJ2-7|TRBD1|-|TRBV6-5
CASRRTGGAAEQYF
TGTGCCAGCAGGAGGACAGGGGGCGCAGCCGAGCAGTACTTC
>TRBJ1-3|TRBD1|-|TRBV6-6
CASSPGQGAPPGNTIYF
TGTGCCAGCAGTCCCGGACAGGGCGCTCCCCCTGGAAACACCATATATTTT
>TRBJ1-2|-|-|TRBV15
CATGTGVWGYGYTF
TGTGCCACTGGGACGGGGGTTTGGGGCTATGGCTACACCTTC
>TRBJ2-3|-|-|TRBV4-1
CASSPSPAGTSDTQYF
TGCGCCAGCAGCCCATCCCCAGCGGGTACCTCAGATACGCAGTATTTT
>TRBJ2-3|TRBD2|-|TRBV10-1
CASSEGRRGETDTQYF
TGCGCCAGCAGTGAGGGGCGGCGGGGGGAAACAGATACGCAGTATTTT
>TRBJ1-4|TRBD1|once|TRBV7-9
CASSQGAGVDTNEKLFF
TGTGCCAGCAGCCAGGGGGCAGGGGTTGATACTAATGAAAAACTGTTTTTT
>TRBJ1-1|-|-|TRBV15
CATSPGTMNTEAFF
TGTGCCACCAGCCCAGGGACTATGAACACTGAAGCTTTCTTT
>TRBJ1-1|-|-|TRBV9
CASSVRADMNTEAFF
TGTGCCAGCAGCGTTAGGGCGGACATGAACACTGAAGCTTTCTTT
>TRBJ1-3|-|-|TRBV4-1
CASSQDPLQGSAGNTIYF
TGCGCCAGCAGCCAAGATCCCCTCCAGGGAAGTGCGGGAAACACCATATATTTT
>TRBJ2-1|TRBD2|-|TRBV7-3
CASSLKGLAGHPNEQFF
TGTGCCAGCAGCTTAAAGGGTCTAGCGGGCCACCCCAATGAGCAGTTCTTC
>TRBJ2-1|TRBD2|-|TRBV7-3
CASSFRPGLADPRRNEQFF
TGTGCCAGCAGCTTTCGCCCGGGACTAGCGGATCCCCGGCGGAATGAGCAGTTCTTC
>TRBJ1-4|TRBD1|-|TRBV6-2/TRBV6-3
CASSYLKGTVDEKLFF
TGTGCCAGCAGTTACTTAAAAGGGACAGTGGACGAAAAACTGTTTTTT
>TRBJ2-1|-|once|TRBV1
CTSIYSRLAEDNEQFF
TGCACCAGCATTTATTCTCGACTAGCGGAGGACAATGAGCAGTTCTTC
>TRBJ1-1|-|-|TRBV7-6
CASSLRRDTEAFF
TGTGCCAGCAGCTTACGAAGAGACACTGAAGCTTTCTTT
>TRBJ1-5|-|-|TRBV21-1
CASNDSGQDNQPQHF
TGTGCCAGCAACGATTCTGGACAAGACAATCAGCCCCAGCATTTT
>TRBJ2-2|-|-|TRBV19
CASSIEPRGTGELFF
TGTGCCAGTAGTATCGAGCCCCGAGGCACCGGGGAGCTGTTTTTT
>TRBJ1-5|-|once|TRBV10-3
CAISTGIQQPQHF
TGTGCCATCAGTACAGGGATCCAACAGCCCCAGCATTTT
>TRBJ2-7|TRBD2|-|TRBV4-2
CASSPRTSGSYEQYF
TGTGCCAGCAGCCCCCGGACTAGCGGGTCCTACGAGCAGTACTTC
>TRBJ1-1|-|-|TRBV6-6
CASSYSGLNTEAFF
TGTGCCAGCAGTTACTCGGGCTTGAACACTGAAGCTTTCTTT
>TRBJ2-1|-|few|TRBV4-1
CASSPNHSNEQFF
TGCGCCAGCAGCCCAAACCACAGCAATGAGCAGTTCTTC
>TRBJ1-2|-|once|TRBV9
CASSDLGMGAGSAGYTF
TGTGCCAGCAGCGACCTTGGGATGGGGGCAGGGTCGGCTGGCTACACCTTC
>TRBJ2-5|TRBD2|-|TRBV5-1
CASSLATLAGGPETQYF
TGCGCCAGCAGCTTGGCTACCTTAGCGGGGGGGCCAGAGACCCAGTACTTC
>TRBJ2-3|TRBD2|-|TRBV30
CAWSGGSGRVGTDTQYF
TGTGCCTGGAGTGGGGGGAGCGGGAGGGTGGGCACAGATACGCAGTATTTT
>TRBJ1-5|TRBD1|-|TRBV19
CASSLTGGGQPQHF
TGTGCCAGTAGTTTGACAGGGGGCGGTCAGCCCCAGCATTTT
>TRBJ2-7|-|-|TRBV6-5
CASSAGIGEQYF
TGTGCCAGCTCCGCAGGGATCGGCGAGCAGTACTTC
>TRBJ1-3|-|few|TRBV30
CAWGQRTGISGNTIYF
TGTGCCTGGGGGCAAAGAACAGGGATCTCTGGAAACACCATATATTTT
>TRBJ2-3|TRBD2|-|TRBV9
CASSVAPLAGGTDTQYF
TGTGCCAGCAGCGTAGCCCCTTTAGCGGGGGGCACAGATACGCAGTATTTT